These T cell receptor beta chains were read from a single sample in a study of cytomegalovirus exposure and HLA in healthy donors. TCRdb keeps only in-frame clones here, not all; method: immunoSEQ multiplex PCR. This sample has some 50,000 clones; approximately 70% occur once, and the top ten carry roughly 6.3%. The sequenced sample consisted of PBMCs. The receptors originated from a man aged 25-45 years in good health and CMV-seronegative. Each CDR3 is given with its conserved first and last residue. The order of the fields is CDR3 DNA, CDR3 protein, J gene, D gene, V gene, clone size. A D gene is named only where the DNA matches it firmly. Rows give clone size only sometimes, using once, few, many, or a class for an expanded clone.

cdr3_nt: TGCGCCAGCAGCCAAGAGCCAGCGGGAGCGTCCGGGGAGCTGTTTTTT
cdr3_aa: CASSQEPAGASGELFF
j_call: TRBJ2-2
d_call: TRBD2
v_call: TRBV4-1
clone_size: medium-sized

cdr3_nt: TGTGCCAGCAGTGTGATCCCCCATCAACTGAACCACGAGCAGTACTTC
cdr3_aa: CASSVIPHQLNHEQYF
j_call: TRBJ2-7
d_call: NA
v_call: TRBV2
clone_size: NA

cdr3_nt: TGCGCCAGCCACGCCGCAGAATCAAACATTCAGTACTTC
cdr3_aa: CASHAAESNIQYF
j_call: TRBJ2-4
d_call: NA
v_call: TRBV5-1
clone_size: NA

cdr3_nt: TGTGCCAGCAGTTTTTACCACCGCGGACAGCCTGGCTACACCTTC
cdr3_aa: CASSFYHRGQPGYTF
j_call: TRBJ1-2
d_call: NA
v_call: TRBV28
clone_size: NA

cdr3_nt: TGTGCCAGCAGCTTGAGGACTAGCGGCCCCTACGAGCAGTACTTC
cdr3_aa: CASSLRTSGPYEQYF
j_call: TRBJ2-7
d_call: TRBD2
v_call: TRBV5-6
clone_size: NA

cdr3_nt: TGTGCCAGCAGCCTACAGGGTAGTCTTAGGAACACCATATATTTT
cdr3_aa: CASSLQGSLRNTIYF
j_call: TRBJ1-3
d_call: NA
v_call: TRBV6-5
clone_size: NA

cdr3_nt: TGTGCCAGCAGCCAAGCTAGCGGTCTGACCTACGAGCAGTACTTC
cdr3_aa: CASSQASGLTYEQYF
j_call: TRBJ2-7
d_call: TRBD2
v_call: TRBV4-2
clone_size: once

cdr3_nt: TGTGCCAGTAGGGAAGTGGGTGGGCCAGGGGCCAACGTCCTGACTTTC
cdr3_aa: CASREVGGPGANVLTF
j_call: TRBJ2-6
d_call: NA
v_call: TRBV19
clone_size: few

cdr3_nt: TGTGCCTGGAGTGTAGGGGTCGCGAACACTGAAGCTTTCTTT
cdr3_aa: CAWSVGVANTEAFF
j_call: TRBJ1-1
d_call: NA
v_call: TRBV30
clone_size: NA

cdr3_nt: TGCGCCAGCAGCTTAACAGCTTTGAACACTGAAGCTTTCTTT
cdr3_aa: CASSLTALNTEAFF
j_call: TRBJ1-1
d_call: NA
v_call: TRBV5-1
clone_size: NA

cdr3_nt: TGCGCCAGCAGTGTGGCCAGTGAAAACATTCAGTACTTC
cdr3_aa: CASSVASENIQYF
j_call: TRBJ2-4
d_call: NA
v_call: TRBV10-2
clone_size: NA

cdr3_nt: TGTGCCAGTAGTATTGGGGCGGACAGGGGATACACTAATGAAAAACTGTTTTTT
cdr3_aa: CASSIGADRGYTNEKLFF
j_call: TRBJ1-4
d_call: TRBD1
v_call: TRBV19
clone_size: few

cdr3_nt: TGTGCCAGCAGCCTCGAGCAGTACTTC
cdr3_aa: CASSLEQYF
j_call: TRBJ2-7
d_call: NA
v_call: TRBV7-7
clone_size: NA

cdr3_nt: TGTGCCAGCAGTGAAGGCCAATGGTGGGAGGGAATAGGCACTGAAGCTTTCTTT
cdr3_aa: CASSEGQWWEGIGTEAFF
j_call: TRBJ1-1
d_call: NA
v_call: TRBV6-1
clone_size: NA

cdr3_nt: TGTGCCAGCAGGAACGGGAAAGTCTACGAGCAGTACTTC
cdr3_aa: CASRNGKVYEQYF
j_call: TRBJ2-7
d_call: NA
v_call: TRBV6-1
clone_size: NA

cdr3_nt: TGTGCCAGCAGCTTGGGGCCTAGCGAGGAGACCCAGTACTTC
cdr3_aa: CASSLGPSEETQYF
j_call: TRBJ2-5
d_call: NA
v_call: TRBV5-4
clone_size: NA

cdr3_nt: TGTGCCAGCAGTTCCACTAGTTTCCAGGCCAATGAGCAGTTCTTC
cdr3_aa: CASSSTSFQANEQFF
j_call: TRBJ2-1
d_call: NA
v_call: TRBV6-5
clone_size: once

cdr3_nt: TGTGCCAGCACCCCGACAGGGAATTATGGCTACACCTTC
cdr3_aa: CASTPTGNYGYTF
j_call: TRBJ1-2
d_call: TRBD1
v_call: TRBV6-5
clone_size: few

cdr3_nt: TGTGCCAGCTCCGGGACTAGCGGGATCTACGAGCAGTACTTC
cdr3_aa: CASSGTSGIYEQYF
j_call: TRBJ2-7
d_call: TRBD2
v_call: TRBV7-2
clone_size: NA

cdr3_nt: TGTGCCAGTGGGGGGATACCTAATCAGCCCCAGCATTTT
cdr3_aa: CASGGIPNQPQHF
j_call: TRBJ1-5
d_call: NA
v_call: TRBV27
clone_size: NA

cdr3_nt: TGTGCCAGCAGCAAAGGGACAGGGGGCGAAGAGACCCAGTACTTC
cdr3_aa: CASSKGTGGEETQYF
j_call: TRBJ2-5
d_call: TRBD1
v_call: TRBV5-6
clone_size: NA

cdr3_nt: TGTGCCAGCTCACCCGAGATGGAAAAACTGTTTTTT
cdr3_aa: CASSPEMEKLFF
j_call: TRBJ1-4
d_call: NA
v_call: TRBV18
clone_size: NA

cdr3_nt: TGTGCCTTCACGACAGGGGCGGGGTACAATGAGCAGTTCTTC
cdr3_aa: CAFTTGAGYNEQFF
j_call: TRBJ2-1
d_call: TRBD1
v_call: TRBV30
clone_size: NA

cdr3_nt: TGTGCCAGCAGCTTAACGGGCGGGACAGCGACAGATAAACTCTATGGCTACACCTTC
cdr3_aa: CASSLTGGTATDKLYGYTF
j_call: TRBJ1-2
d_call: TRBD1
v_call: TRBV13
clone_size: NA

cdr3_nt: TGTGCCACCCAAGCGGGCGGGAGGGGGGGGAATGAGCAGTTCTTC
cdr3_aa: CATQAGGRGGNEQFF
j_call: TRBJ2-1
d_call: TRBD2
v_call: TRBV10-3
clone_size: NA

cdr3_nt: TGTGCCTGGAGTAAACACCTCCCGGGACTCCCGAACCGGAATTCACCCCTCCACTTT
cdr3_aa: CAWSKHLPGLPNRNSPLHF
j_call: TRBJ1-6
d_call: NA
v_call: TRBV30
clone_size: NA

cdr3_nt: TGCGCCAGCAGCCCGGTTCTAGCGGGAGTCGCAGATACGCAGTATTTT
cdr3_aa: CASSPVLAGVADTQYF
j_call: TRBJ2-3
d_call: TRBD2
v_call: TRBV5-1
clone_size: NA

cdr3_nt: TGTGCCAGCAGCTTAGCCGGGGGGACTGGAAACACCATATATTTT
cdr3_aa: CASSLAGGTGNTIYF
j_call: TRBJ1-3
d_call: NA
v_call: TRBV7-6
clone_size: NA

cdr3_nt: TGTGCCAGCAGCCCGGGGACTAGCGGAGGCCCCCAAGAGACCCAGTACTTC
cdr3_aa: CASSPGTSGGPQETQYF
j_call: TRBJ2-5
d_call: TRBD2
v_call: TRBV11-2
clone_size: NA

cdr3_nt: TGCGCCAGCAGCTCACCACTAGGGACTAGCGGGAGCCCCTACGAGCAGTACTTC
cdr3_aa: CASSSPLGTSGSPYEQYF
j_call: TRBJ2-7
d_call: TRBD2
v_call: TRBV5-1
clone_size: NA

cdr3_nt: TGTGCCAGCAGCTTACAGCGGGCCTACGAGCAGTACTTC
cdr3_aa: CASSLQRAYEQYF
j_call: TRBJ2-7
d_call: NA
v_call: TRBV11-1
clone_size: NA

cdr3_nt: TGTGCCTGGAGTGTCGGGGTGAGTTCACCCCTCCACTTT
cdr3_aa: CAWSVGVSSPLHF
j_call: TRBJ1-6
d_call: NA
v_call: TRBV30
clone_size: NA

cdr3_nt: TGTGCCAGCAGCCAAGCTTCGAACACCGGGGAGCTGTTTTTT
cdr3_aa: CASSQASNTGELFF
j_call: TRBJ2-2
d_call: NA
v_call: TRBV4-2
clone_size: NA

cdr3_nt: TGCGCCAGCAGCCAAGTGGGGGCGGGAGAAGAGACCCAGTACTTC
cdr3_aa: CASSQVGAGEETQYF
j_call: TRBJ2-5
d_call: NA
v_call: TRBV4-1
clone_size: NA

cdr3_nt: TGTGCCGGAAAGGGGCTAGCGGGAGTTCCGATCGGGGAGCTGTTTTTT
cdr3_aa: CAGKGLAGVPIGELFF
j_call: TRBJ2-2
d_call: TRBD2
v_call: TRBV2
clone_size: once

cdr3_nt: TGTGCCAGCAGTTACAGTGGCAGTGAAGCTTTCTTT
cdr3_aa: CASSYSGSEAFF
j_call: TRBJ1-1
d_call: NA
v_call: TRBV6-5
clone_size: NA

cdr3_nt: TGTGCCAGCAGCCTACCCCAGGGGGCAGTGGGCGGGGAGCTGTTTTTT
cdr3_aa: CASSLPQGAVGGELFF
j_call: TRBJ2-2
d_call: TRBD1
v_call: TRBV7-8
clone_size: NA

cdr3_nt: TGTGCCAGCAGCTTCACTGGAAACACCATATATTTT
cdr3_aa: CASSFTGNTIYF
j_call: TRBJ1-3
d_call: NA
v_call: TRBV7-2
clone_size: NA

cdr3_nt: TGCGCCAGCAGCTTGGGCAGCACTAGCTCTGGAAACACCATATATTTT
cdr3_aa: CASSLGSTSSGNTIYF
j_call: TRBJ1-3
d_call: NA
v_call: TRBV5-1
clone_size: NA

cdr3_nt: TGTGCCAGCAGCTTCAGTATAGCGGGGTACAATGAGCAGTTCTTC
cdr3_aa: CASSFSIAGYNEQFF
j_call: TRBJ2-1
d_call: TRBD2
v_call: TRBV7-9
clone_size: NA

cdr3_nt: TGTGCCAGCAGACAGGCCTTGAGTTACAATGAGCAGTTCTTC
cdr3_aa: CASRQALSYNEQFF
j_call: TRBJ2-1
d_call: NA
v_call: TRBV27
clone_size: NA

cdr3_nt: TGTGCCAGCAGCTTGGGGGGTGTAGGACTAGCCCGCGAGCAGTACTTC
cdr3_aa: CASSLGGVGLAREQYF
j_call: TRBJ2-7
d_call: TRBD2
v_call: TRBV5-6
clone_size: once

cdr3_nt: TGTGCCAGCAGCTTGGGGTCTACGGGACATGAAGCTTTCTTT
cdr3_aa: CASSLGSTGHEAFF
j_call: TRBJ1-1
d_call: NA
v_call: TRBV5-4
clone_size: NA

cdr3_nt: TGTGCCAGCAGCCGATGGGTAAGGCTAGCGGGATTGAGGGGCAATGAGCAGTTCTTC
cdr3_aa: CASSRWVRLAGLRGNEQFF
j_call: TRBJ2-1
d_call: TRBD2
v_call: TRBV7-7
clone_size: NA

cdr3_nt: TGCGCCAGCAGCCAAGATAGTGGAGTACTAGCGGGAGAGACCCAGTACTTC
cdr3_aa: CASSQDSGVLAGETQYF
j_call: TRBJ2-5
d_call: TRBD2
v_call: TRBV4-1
clone_size: NA

cdr3_nt: TGTGCCTGGAGTGTCGACACTGAAGCTTTCTTT
cdr3_aa: CAWSVDTEAFF
j_call: TRBJ1-1
d_call: NA
v_call: TRBV30
clone_size: NA

cdr3_nt: TGTGCCAGTAGTATCGGCAGGACAGGGAAGAACACTGAAGCTTTCTTT
cdr3_aa: CASSIGRTGKNTEAFF
j_call: TRBJ1-1
d_call: TRBD1
v_call: TRBV19
clone_size: NA

cdr3_nt: TGTGCCAGCAGTGAGAGCTATGGCTACACCTTC
cdr3_aa: CASSESYGYTF
j_call: TRBJ1-2
d_call: NA
v_call: TRBV6-1
clone_size: NA

cdr3_nt: TGTGCCAGCAGCTCCCCTCGCTGGGGAGGTACGCAGTATTTT
cdr3_aa: CASSSPRWGGTQYF
j_call: TRBJ2-3
d_call: NA
v_call: TRBV11-1
clone_size: NA

cdr3_nt: TGTGCCGTAGCCCTAGCGGGCGTTCCCTACGAGCAGTACTTC
cdr3_aa: CAVALAGVPYEQYF
j_call: TRBJ2-7
d_call: TRBD2
v_call: TRBV30
clone_size: NA

cdr3_nt: TGTGCCAGCAGCTTGGCCTCCCCACCGGGACACCGTAACTATGGCTACACCTTC
cdr3_aa: CASSLASPPGHRNYGYTF
j_call: TRBJ1-2
d_call: NA
v_call: TRBV5-5
clone_size: few

cdr3_nt: TGTGCCAGCAGCCTAGCGGGAGGGCCTTTCAATGAGCAGTTCTTC
cdr3_aa: CASSLAGGPFNEQFF
j_call: TRBJ2-1
d_call: TRBD2
v_call: TRBV4-2
clone_size: NA

cdr3_nt: TGTGCCAGCAGCTTACGCCCTAGAGACTTAAGCTCTGGGGCCAACGTCCTGACTTTC
cdr3_aa: CASSLRPRDLSSGANVLTF
j_call: TRBJ2-6
d_call: NA
v_call: TRBV9
clone_size: NA